This TCR beta chain was identified in a study of shared clonotypes between healthy human individuals. CDR1 is ENHRY and CDR2 is SYGVKD in the germline V gene. Trimming shortened V by 7 bases and J by 0 bases, and 13 bases separated the two germline ends. The CDR3 is made up of 14 amino acids. To note about this clone: Its antigen is unknown.

Findings of the study overall: Sequencing depth was expected to affect clonotype sharing among donors.

Profiled with immunoSEQ multiplex PCR; TCRdb holds only in-frame clones, not every one. The sample yields 2 million to 2.5 million clones, around 90% seen once. The chain has TRBV10-3 and TRBJ2-7; a possible D gene is TRBD1 (6 bases). The sequencing input was naive CD4+ T cells from PBMCs. Subset defined: CD45RA+ positively selected. The TCR sequence derives from a man younger than 35 in good health. Some clones in this sample may be carry-over from other donors' samples. CDR3: CAINQGSSSYEQYF. CDR3 in DNA: TGTGCCATCAATCAGGGGTCTAGCTCCTACGAGCAGTACTTC.